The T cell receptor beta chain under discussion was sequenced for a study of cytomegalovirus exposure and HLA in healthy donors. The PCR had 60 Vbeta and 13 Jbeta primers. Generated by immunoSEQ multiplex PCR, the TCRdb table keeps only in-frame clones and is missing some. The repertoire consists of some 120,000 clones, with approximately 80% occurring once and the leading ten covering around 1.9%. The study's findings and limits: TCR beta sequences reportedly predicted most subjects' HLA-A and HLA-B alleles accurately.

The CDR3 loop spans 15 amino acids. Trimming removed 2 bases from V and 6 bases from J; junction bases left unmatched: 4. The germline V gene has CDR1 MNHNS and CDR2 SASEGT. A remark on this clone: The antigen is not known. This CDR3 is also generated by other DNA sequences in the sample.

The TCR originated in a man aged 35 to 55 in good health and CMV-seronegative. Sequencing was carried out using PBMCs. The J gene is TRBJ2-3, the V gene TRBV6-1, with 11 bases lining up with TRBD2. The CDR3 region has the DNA TGTGCCAGCAGTGAACTAGCGGGAGGTCAGGATACGCAGTATTTT. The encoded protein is CASSELAGGQDTQYF.